These T cell receptor beta chains were read from a single sample in a study of OX40 agonist ivuxolimab in advanced cancers. The assay was immunoSEQ multiplex PCR, and TCRdb's table has in-frame clones only and misses some. The sample gives roughly 83,000 clones, roughly 83% of which show up once; 6.5% to 8% is in the top ten. The specimen was CD4+ or CD8+ T cells sorted from blood, collected in a trial of the OX40 agonist ivuxolimab. The source is an adult with an advanced solid tumor such as melanoma, head and neck, liver or kidney cancer. The CDR3 runs from the conserved cysteine through the conserved F or W. D genes are given only for firm matches. A row's size may be missing; if present it is once, few, many or a size class.

>-|TRBJ2-3|11|few|TRBV27
CASSHTDTQYF
TGTGCCAGCAGTCACACAGATACGCAGTATTTT
>-|TRBJ2-3|15|-|TRBV7-3
CASSPSGSSTDTQYF
TGTGCCAGCAGCCCGAGCGGGTCTAGCACAGATACGCAGTATTTT
>TRBD2|TRBJ2-6|17|-|TRBV5-1
CASSAQAGVSGANVLTF
TGCGCCAGCAGCGCCCAGGCGGGGGTCTCTGGGGCCAACGTCCTGACTTTC
>-|TRBJ2-7|15|-|TRBV13
CASSLEPRSSYEQYF
TGTGCCAGCAGCTTAGAACCCCGCAGCTCCTACGAGCAGTACTTC
>TRBD2|TRBJ2-7|14|-|TRBV4-1
CASSHLSGASAQYF
TGCGCCAGCAGCCACTTGAGCGGGGCTAGCGCGCAGTACTTC
>-|TRBJ1-2|12|once|TRBV19
CASSYDSYGYTF
TGTGCCAGTAGTTATGATAGCTATGGCTACACCTTC
>-|TRBJ1-1|14|-|TRBV14
CASSHAGMNTEAFF
TGTGCCAGCAGCCACGCCGGGATGAACACTGAAGCTTTCTTT
>-|TRBJ1-3|15|-|TRBV4-1
CASSQDGVSGNTIYF
TGCGCCAGCAGCCAAGATGGCGTCTCTGGAAACACCATATATTTT
>TRBD2|TRBJ2-5|15|-|TRBV11-2
CASSWLAGVGETQYF
TGTGCCAGCAGCTGGCTAGCGGGAGTTGGGGAGACCCAGTACTTC
>-|TRBJ2-1|15|-|TRBV12-5
CASGSGESSYNEQFF
TGTGCTAGTGGTTCAGGTGAGAGCTCCTACAATGAGCAGTTCTTC
>TRBD2|TRBJ2-1|16|-|TRBV6-1
CASSGGTSGGAYEQFF
TGTGCCAGCAGTGGCGGGACTAGCGGGGGGGCATATGAGCAGTTCTTC
>-|TRBJ1-4|15|once|TRBV6-5
CASSRRGGGNEKLFF
TGTGCCAGCAGCCGGAGGGGGGGCGGGAATGAAAAACTGTTTTTT
>TRBD2|TRBJ2-1|20|-|TRBV5-1
CASSLAPFQGLAGGYNEQFF
TGCGCCAGCAGCTTGGCGCCCTTTCAGGGACTAGCGGGGGGGTACAATGAGCAGTTCTTC
>-|TRBJ1-6|15|-|TRBV6-1
CASTRGEGYNSPLHF
TGTGCCAGCACACGGGGTGAAGGCTATAATTCACCCCTCCACTTT
>-|TRBJ1-2|11|once|TRBV14
CASSKGVGYTF
TGTGCCAGCAGCAAAGGGGTTGGCTACACCTTC
>TRBD2|TRBJ2-3|16|-|TRBV30
CAWGLGGAGGTDTQYF
TGTGCCTGGGGCCTCGGGGGAGCGGGGGGCACAGATACGCAGTATTTT
>TRBD1|TRBJ1-1|13|-|TRBV30
CAWGTGMGNEAFF
TGTGCCTGGGGGACAGGGATGGGGAACGAAGCTTTCTTT
>-|TRBJ2-1|12|-|TRBV6-6
CASTSSYNEQFF
TGTGCCAGCACGAGCTCCTACAATGAGCAGTTCTTC
>-|TRBJ1-2|15|-|TRBV19
CASSIDRRLNYGYTF
TGTGCCAGTAGTATAGACAGGAGACTTAACTATGGCTACACCTTC
>-|TRBJ2-1|14|-|TRBV9
CASSVPGLTDEQFF
TGTGCCAGCAGCGTACCGGGACTCACTGATGAGCAGTTCTTC
>TRBD2|TRBJ2-2|17|-|TRBV30
CAWRFPGLAGGSGELFF
TGTGCCTGGCGCTTTCCGGGACTAGCGGGGGGGTCCGGGGAGCTGTTTTTT
>TRBD2|TRBJ2-2|12|-|TRBV9
CASGGSTGELFF
TGTGCCAGCGGCGGGAGCACCGGGGAGCTGTTTTTT
>-|TRBJ1-1|14|-|TRBV11-3
CASSLDLGTTEASF
TGTGCCAGCAGCTTAGATCTGGGGACAACAGAAGCTTCCTTT
>TRBD1|TRBJ1-1|18|once|TRBV5-6
CASSSNRDRGLKDTEAFF
TGTGCCAGCAGCTCGAACCGAGACAGGGGGCTAAAGGACACTGAAGCTTTCTTT
>-|TRBJ1-1|12|few|TRBV7-9
CASSFVGTEAFF
TGTGCCAGCAGCTTTGTGGGGACTGAAGCTTTCTTT
>TRBD2|TRBJ2-3|18|-|TRBV9
CASSAGTSGLISTDTQYF
TGTGCCAGCAGCGCTGGGACTAGCGGGTTGATAAGCACAGATACGCAGTATTTT
>-|TRBJ1-2|16|few|TRBV5-1
CASSLTPGTLGYGYTF
TGCGCCAGCAGCTTGACTCCGGGGACGCTAGGCTATGGCTACACCTTC
>-|TRBJ2-1|14|-|TRBV7-3
CASSSGLTANEQFF
TGTGCCAGCAGCTCAGGACTAACGGCGAATGAGCAGTTCTTC
>-|TRBJ2-3|15|-|TRBV5-1
CASSPQPGGLDTQYF
TGCGCCAGCAGCCCCCAGCCCGGGGGCCTAGATACGCAGTATTTT
>-|TRBJ2-1|16|-|TRBV27
CASSQGREAPYNEQFF
TGTGCCAGCAGTCAAGGAAGGGAGGCCCCGTACAATGAGCAGTTCTTC
>-|TRBJ2-7|14|-|TRBV29-1
CSVWGGDKDYEQYF
TGCAGCGTTTGGGGCGGGGATAAAGATTACGAGCAGTACTTC
>TRBD1|TRBJ1-6|14|-|TRBV5-4
CASSFGQGVSPLHF
TGTGCCAGCAGCTTCGGGCAGGGGGTTTCACCCCTCCACTTT
>TRBD2|TRBJ2-1|17|once|TRBV7-3
CASSPQRERDSYNEQFF
TGTGCCAGCAGCCCGCAGAGGGAGCGGGATTCCTACAATGAGCAGTTCTTC
>-|TRBJ1-1|13|-|TRBV25-1
CASSESQNTEAFF
TGTGCCAGCAGTGAATCCCAGAACACTGAAGCTTTCTTT
>-|TRBJ1-1|13|-|TRBV27
CASSLVGVSEAFF
TGTGCCAGCAGTTTAGTAGGGGTCAGTGAAGCTTTCTTT
>-|TRBJ1-1|16|-|TRBV11-3
CASSLWRYGRGTEAFF
TGTGCCAGCAGCTTATGGAGGTACGGCAGGGGCACTGAAGCTTTCTTT
>-|TRBJ2-3|16|once|TRBV6-5
CASSYSAGRVTDTQYF
TGTGCCAGCAGTTACTCTGCGGGAAGGGTCACAGATACGCAGTATTTT
>TRBD2|TRBJ2-3|16|-|TRBV5-1
CASRRRLASRTDTQYF
TGCGCCAGCAGACGCAGACTAGCGTCTAGGACAGATACGCAGTATTTT
>-|TRBJ2-1|15|medium-sized|TRBV4-1
CASSQGLQVSNEQFF
TGCGCCAGCAGCCAGGGACTCCAAGTCTCCAATGAGCAGTTCTTC
>-|TRBJ1-5|13|-|TRBV29-1
CSAADRYNQPQHF
TGCAGCGCCGCGGACAGATACAATCAGCCCCAGCATTTT
>-|TRBJ1-4|14|-|TRBV19
CASSRTATNEKLFF
TGTGCCAGTAGTAGGACAGCAACTAATGAAAAACTGTTTTTT
>TRBD1|TRBJ1-5|13|-|TRBV19
CASSSQGGQPQHF
TGTGCCAGTAGTTCACAGGGGGGTCAGCCCCAGCATTTT
>-|TRBJ1-4|14|-|TRBV19
CASSKGLNNEKLFF
TGTGCCAGTAGTAAAGGACTGAATAATGAAAAACTGTTTTTT
>TRBD2|TRBJ2-5|16|-|TRBV9
CASSPIAGPRGETQYF
TGTGCCAGCAGCCCGATAGCGGGGCCACGGGGTGAGACCCAGTACTTC